A selection of T cell receptor beta chains follows, all from one sample in a study of PD-L1 blockade in urothelial cancer. Libraries were prepared by immunoSEQ multiplex PCR; TCRdb keeps only in-frame clonotypes and omits some of them. The sample lists about 33,000 clones, nearly 85% seen once, with approximately 15% in the top ten. The source material was PBMCs, sampled around atezolizumab (anti-PD-L1) treatment. These receptor sequences come from a man between 60 and 75 years old with urothelial cancer. CDR3s include the opening cysteine and the closing phenylalanine or tryptophan. D genes are given only for firm matches. Size is stated for part of the rows, as once, few or many counts, or as a class when the clone is expanded.

clone_size j_call v_call d_call cdr3_aa cdr3_nt
few TRBJ1-1 TRBV18 TRBD1 CASSPSGTGASGAFF TGTGCCAGCTCACCTTCCGGGACAGGGGCATCTGGAGCTTTCTTT
. TRBJ2-7 TRBV5-1 TRBD2 CASASRAGGYEQYF TGCGCCAGCGCCTCCCGAGCGGGAGGTTACGAGCAGTACTTC
. TRBJ2-2 TRBV7-3 . CASSPRGSRPAGELFF TGTGCCAGCAGCCCCCGGGGTAGCCGCCCCGCCGGGGAGCTGTTTTTT
. TRBJ1-1 TRBV2 TRBD1 CASSEETGGGRAFF TGTGCCAGCAGTGAAGAGACAGGGGGCGGGCGAGCTTTCTTT
few TRBJ2-5 TRBV4-3 . CASSRGAGGAQYF TGCGCCAGCAGCCGAGGGGCCGGCGGGGCCCAGTACTTC
few TRBJ1-1 TRBV30 . CAWSRTGSTEAFF TGTGCCTGGAGTCGTACGGGGAGCACTGAAGCTTTCTTT
. TRBJ2-3 TRBV6-6 TRBD2 CASSPGLAGGTDTQYF TGTGCCAGCAGCCCGGGACTAGCGGGGGGCACAGATACGCAGTATTTT
. TRBJ2-7 TRBV5-1 TRBD2 CASSLISGGAYEQYF TGCGCCAGCAGCTTGATTAGCGGGGGGGCCTACGAGCAGTACTTC
. TRBJ2-7 TRBV7-6 . CASSLGPNYEQYF TGTGCCAGCAGCTTAGGGCCGAACTACGAGCAGTACTTC
. TRBJ2-7 TRBV4-1 . CASSQSESSYEQYF TGCGCCAGCAGCCAATCGGAGAGCTCCTACGAGCAGTACTTC
. TRBJ1-4 TRBV4-3 . CASSHDRDSRDEKLFF TGCGCCAGCAGCCATGACCGGGACTCCCGGGATGAAAAACTGTTTTTT
. TRBJ1-1 TRBV2 . CASRQITRDTEAFF TGTGCCAGCAGGCAGATCACCCGGGACACTGAAGCTTTCTTT